Following are 12 T cell receptor beta chains from one sample sequenced in a study of shared clonotypes between healthy human individuals. The repertoire was sequenced with immunoSEQ multiplex PCR; TCRdb's copy has only in-frame clones and lacks some. The sample lists roughly 2.5 million clones, more than 80% occurring once. The material sequenced was naive CD4+ T cells sorted from blood. Subset denoted: CD45RA+ positively selected. The source of these receptors is a man aged 18 to 35 in good health.

This chain uses TRBV7-9 with TRBJ2-3, with 12 bases that match TRBD2. Trimming took 3 bases from V and 1 from J; bases not matched to a gene: 5. This CDR3 is 17 amino acids long. The germline V gene encodes CDR1 SEHNR and CDR2 FQNEAQ (reference sequence). The CDR3 DNA sequence: TGTGCCAGCAGCTTGGGGAGACTAGCGGGGGGCACAGATACGCAGTATTTT. This gives the protein CASSLGRLAGGTDTQYF. The full variable domain, its missing parts supplied by reference TRBV7-9 and TRBJ2-3, is DTGVSQNPRHKITKRGQNVTFRCDPISEHNRLYWYRQTLGQGPEFLTYFQNEAQLEKSRLLSDRFSAERPKGSFSTLEIQRTEQGDSAMYLCASSLGRLAGGTDTQYFGPGTRLTVL.

As for this clone: This specimen includes other DNA sequences encoding the same CDR3. The rearrangement joins TRBV6-6 to TRBJ2-7; unclear D gene. This CDR3 comprises 13 residues. Trimming left V 0 bases short and J 2 bases short, with 5 bases between. Germline CDR1 and CDR2: MNHNY and SVGAGI (reference sequence). CDR3 in DNA: TGTGCCAGCAGTTACTCGGGCGCCTACGAGCAGTACTTC. Translated: CASSYSGAYEQYF.

V is TRBV2 and J is TRBJ2-1; 12 bases agree with TRBD2. Germline values: CDR1 SNHLY, CDR2 FYNNEI. This CDR3 region has 17 residues. Germline trimming cut 6 bases from V and 7 bases from J; bases unmatched to any gene: 13. The CDR3 DNA follows: TGTGCCAGCAGCACTCTAGCGGGGGGGCCATTACGTAATGAGCAGTTCTTC. The encoded protein is CASSTLAGGPLRNEQFF.

About this clone: The same CDR3 arises from other DNA sequences in this sample as well. This rearrangement joins TRBV6-5 to TRBJ2-7; possibly TRBD2 for D (5 bases). The ends were cut back, 0 bases at V and 2 bases at J, with 8 bases in the middle. The CDR3 covers 14 residues. CDR1 and CDR2 from the germline V gene are MNHEY and SVGAGI. CDR3 residues: CASSYSRGTYEQYF. The CDR3, as DNA: TGTGCCAGCAGTTACTCACGGGGTACCTACGAGCAGTACTTC.

The chain couples TRBV5-5 to TRBJ2-2; 15 nucleotides agree with TRBD2. The CDR3 spans 19 residues. CDR1 SGHKS and CDR2 YYEKEE come from the germline V gene (reference sequence). After removal of 0 bases from V and 7 bases from J, the junction contained 10 bases not matched to a gene. For the CDR3, the DNA is TGTGCCAGCAGCTTGGTCCTAAAGGGACTAGCGGGAGGTATCGGGGAGCTGTTTTTT. This encodes CASSLVLKGLAGGIGELFF.

The chain employs TRBV6-5 and TRBJ2-3; 7 bases fit TRBD2. The CDR3 covers 15 residues. Losses at the gene ends were 0 bases for V and 8 bases for J; bases not matched to a gene: 8. The germline V gene has CDR1 MNHEY and CDR2 SVGAGI. The CDR3 coding sequence is TGTGCCAGCAGTTACTCGAGGGGAGGGCCTGTTACGCAGTATTTT. Translating gives CASSYSRGGPVTQYF.

The V and J genes are TRBV7-9 and TRBJ2-7; perhaps TRBD2 as D (6 bases). The CDR3 consists of 16 residues. Germline V lookup: CDR1 SEHNR, CDR2 FQNEAQ (reference sequence). V was pared by 1 base and J by 2 bases, with 15 bases between. The CDR3 sequence: CASSLVREAVPYEQYF. The CDR3 nucleotides are TGTGCCAGCAGCTTAGTGCGGGAAGCAGTCCCCTACGAGCAGTACTTC.

This sequence joins TRBV5-1 and TRBJ2-5; possibly TRBD2 for D (5 bases). The CDR3 spans 13 residues. Trimming shortened V by 5 bases and J by 0 bases, and 8 bases separated the two germline ends. CDR1 is SGHRS and CDR2 is YFSETQ in the germline V gene. Here the CDR3 DNA reads TGCGCCAGCAGGGTGGAGGACCAAGAGACCCAGTACTTC. This gives the protein CASRVEDQETQYF. Full variable domain (missing parts from reference TRBV5-1 and TRBJ2-5): KAGVTQTPRYLIKTRGQQVTLSCSPISGHRSVSWYQQTPGQGLQFLFEYFSETQRNKGNFPGRFSGRQFSNSRSEMNVSTLELGDSALYLCASRVEDQETQYFGPGTRLLVL.

Concerning this clone: The same CDR3 is also encoded by other DNA sequences in this sample. The rearrangement links TRBV11-2 to TRBJ2-5; D uncertain. The CDR3 is 11 amino acids. The V and J ends lost 5 bases and 2 bases respectively, with 3 bases between them. CDR1 SGHAT and CDR2 FQNNGV come from the germline V gene. The CDR3 is CASSAQETQYF. As DNA, the CDR3 is TGTGCCAGCAGCGCACAAGAGACCCAGTACTTC.

The chain is built from TRBV5-6 and TRBJ1-1, with a possible D match to TRBD1 (5 bases). The CDR3 extends over 13 amino acids. Germline V gene sequence: CDR1 SGHDT, CDR2 YYEEEE. Trimming stripped 6 bases from V and 13 bases from J, with 22 bases between. The CDR3 region has the DNA TGTGCCAGCATCCAGCAGAGGGGCCCGGAGGGTTTCTTT. Its protein product is CASIQQRGPEGFF.

This CDR3 is CASSYPLQGVAKNIQYF. The CDR3 DNA reads as TGTGCCAGCAGTTACCCCCTACAGGGCGTAGCCAAAAACATTCAGTACTTC. V usage is TRBV6-9 and J usage is TRBJ2-4, with D possibly matching TRBD1 (6 bases). The CDR3 consists of 17 residues. V gave up 3 bases and J gave up 0 bases, with 15 bases separating them. In germline, CDR1 is MNHGY, CDR2 SVAAGI.

In its sample, this clone was seen a few times. The chain carries TRBV25-1 and TRBJ1-1; 7 nucleotides match TRBD1. The CDR3 covers 13 residues. CDR1 is MGHDK, CDR2 SYGVNS, per germline. The V gene end was trimmed by 6 bases and the J gene end by 5 bases; junction bases not matched to a gene: 6. The CDR3, as DNA: TGTGCCAGCAGGCAGGGGGTGTGGACTGAAGCTTTCTTT. The encoded protein is CASRQGVWTEAFF.